These T cell receptor beta chains were read from a single sample in a study of blood T cell repertoires in COVID-19. Some clones are missing from TCRdb's copy, which holds only in-frame ones; the method was immunoSEQ multiplex PCR. This table holds approximately 290,000 clones, more than 65% found once. Sequencing used peripheral blood. Receptor source: a person aged 65-85 years with COVID-19, enrolled during active disease. Each CDR3 is given with its conserved first and last residue. Fields, in order: V gene, D gene, J gene, CDR3 length, CDR3 protein, CDR3 DNA. The D gene is left open where the match is weak.

>TRBV19|-|TRBJ2-7|15
CASSISSVSSYEQYF
TGTGCCAGTAGTATATCCAGCGTGAGCTCCTACGAGCAGTACTTC
>TRBV27|TRBD1|TRBJ2-4|15
CASSLQGVAKNIQYF
TGTGCCAGCAGTCTCCAGGGGGTCGCCAAAAACATTCAGTACTTC
>TRBV7-9|TRBD2|TRBJ2-1|13
CASSLTSGDLQFF
TGTGCCAGCAGCTTAACTAGCGGGGACCTTCAGTTCTTC
>TRBV5-1|TRBD2|TRBJ2-2|18
CASSLDGAGGPNTGELFF
TGCGCCAGCAGCTTAGACGGGGCGGGAGGTCCGAACACCGGGGAGCTGTTTTTT
>TRBV18|-|TRBJ2-3|13
CASSPGGPDTQYF
TGTGCCAGCTCACCAGGGGGCCCAGATACGCAGTATTTT
>TRBV7-2|-|TRBJ1-1|15
CASSRPRGGSTEAFF
TGTGCCAGCAGCAGACCTCGGGGAGGGAGCACTGAAGCTTTCTTT
>TRBV2|-|TRBJ2-5|15
CASIKRGGSQETQYF
TGTGCCAGCATAAAAAGGGGGGGGTCACAAGAGACCCAGTACTTC
>TRBV28|-|TRBJ1-4|14
CASSLGGMGEKLFF
TGTGCCAGCAGTTTAGGAGGGATGGGAGAAAAACTGTTTTTT
>TRBV3-1/TRBV3-2|TRBD2|TRBJ2-7|17
CASSQDPPSGGAHEQYF
TGTGCCAGCAGCCAAGATCCCCCTAGCGGGGGGGCCCACGAGCAGTACTTC
>TRBV27|TRBD2|TRBJ2-2|15
CASSGPGLEIGELFF
TGTGCCAGCAGTGGACCGGGACTAGAAATCGGGGAGCTGTTTTTT